Here is one TCR beta chain with its context. The target of this receptor is not known. Base qualities are not recorded, but no much larger clone differs from it by a single base. The data were obtained in a study of blood T cell repertoires in COVID-19 (dated by TCRdb to the early 2020s). In the study overall: Collaborator samples came from the United States, Italy and Spain and covered acute and convalescent phases of COVID-19. The prospective study material was composed of cDNA or gDNA derived from T cells, B-cell-depleted T cells, or PBMCs. Subjects who had been exposed to COVID-19, were actively infected with it, or had recovered from it provided the deeply sampled blood TCRbeta repertoires that made up the dataset. The repertoires were released in a freely available public database intended as a resource for research on the immune response to SARS-CoV-2. Samples were obtained from the ongoing ImmuneRACE study (first 160 participants) and from about 1,300 subjects provided by 6 global collaborators. The sample metadata nearly always contained a de-identified subject ID, COVID-19 status, age in years and sex. Where HLA class I and class II types were available, the types were taken from metadata supplied by the sample provider, not from assay-based typing.

TCRbeta CDR3 regions were amplified from genomic DNA by means of the immunoSEQ Assay, a bias-controlled multiplex PCR. The published analysis was carried out like this. The number of nucleated cells in each sample was estimated by amplification of reference gene primers within the assay. Sequence reads were collapsed and filtered to measure the absolute abundance of every unique TCRbeta CDR3 rearrangement. Productive Simpson clonality was computed per sample as the square root of Simpson's diversity index over productive rearrangements. TCRdb took over this immuneACCESS table, retaining in-frame rearrangements with V and J assigned. Such tables are incomplete; in checked studies, under half of the missing clones stem from an unresolved V gene, and the remainder is unexplained. D and trimming were read from the DNA, whereas the V and J calls and clone size are those reported in that table. The sample yields around 160,000 clones; roughly 88% were counted once. 1.2% of the sample belongs to the ten largest clones.

Participants in the prospective study were aged 18 to 89 years, lived in some 24 United States geographic areas, and enrolled through a virtual design. Cohort assignment in the prospective study relied on participant-reported clinical history from a screening survey and a study questionnaire. In the prospective study, whole blood, serum and a nasopharyngeal or oropharyngeal swab were collected from each participant by mobile phlebotomists. Prospective study participants could optionally give additional blood draws and questionnaires over an approximately two-month period. Before DNA extraction, prospective study blood samples were shipped either frozen or at room temperature. Findings and caveats that apply to the study as a whole: The amount of clinical and demographic metadata varied by source and participant and was provided uncurated.

Trimming at the junction amounts to 1 base on V and 3 bases on J, and the germline ends lie 12 bases apart. Measured from the cysteine to the phenylalanine, the CDR3 is 15 residues long. Just CDR3 DNA is preserved here, 45 bases in frame from base 1. In the germline V gene, CDR1 corresponds to SGHTA and CDR2 to FQGNSA. The sequence is built from TRBV7-2 and TRBJ1-1; tentative D gene TRBD1, with 5 bases matching. The sample was PBMCs or T cells enriched from blood (not recorded which). The clonotype was recovered from a woman under 40 with acute COVID-19. The CDR3: CASSLVSGLYTEAFF. The bases are TGTGCCAGCAGCTTAGTGTCAGGGTTGTACACTGAAGCTTTCTTT.